This T cell receptor (beta chain) was identified during a study of T cell responses to AZD1222 COVID-19 vaccine. This CDR3 has 12 amino acids. V shed 1 base and J 11 bases; nucleotides not matched to a gene: 4. The germline V gene encodes CDR1 LGHDT and CDR2 YNNKEL (reference sequence). Assay used: immunoSEQ multiplex PCR; TCRdb lists only in-frame clones, some missing. The table lists 30,000 to 35,000 clones, approximately 80% of them singletons. The sample in question was peripheral blood, obtained 28 days after the second AZD1222 dose. The receptor was derived from an adult who received the AZD1222 COVID-19 vaccine. The chain joins TRBV3-1 (or the pseudogene TRBV3-2) to TRBJ1-2; 7 bases map to TRBD1. The CDR3 loop is CASSQALQGYTF. In nucleotides, the CDR3 is TGTGCCAGCAGCCAAGCGTTACAGGGGTACACCTTC.